The 7 T cell receptor beta chains below were found in one sample sequenced in a study of OX40 agonist ivuxolimab in advanced cancers. Profiling relied on immunoSEQ multiplex PCR, and the TCRdb table lists in-frame clones only, not all of them. The data contain 60,000 to 65,000 clones, 84% of them singletons. This sample comprised CD4+ or CD8+ T cells sorted from blood, obtained in a trial of the OX40 agonist ivuxolimab. Every receptor here comes from an adult with an advanced solid tumor such as melanoma, head and neck, liver or kidney cancer.

This clone was recorded a few times. The chain combines TRBV7-2 with TRBJ2-1; TRBD2 matches at 8 bases. This CDR3 contains 16 residues. V was clipped by 5 bases and J by 0 bases; unmatched bases: 6. CDR1 is SGHTA and CDR2 is FQGNSA in the germline V gene. DNA of the CDR3: TGTGCCAGCAGCCCGCGGGGGGCGAGCTCCTACAATGAGCAGTTCTTC. This sequence encodes CASSPRGASSYNEQFF.

This chain links TRBV6-5 with TRBJ1-5; 8 bases line up with TRBD1. This CDR3 is built from 12 residues. Germline CDR1 reads MNHEY; CDR2 reads SVGAGI. Unmatched junction bases numbered 4, after V lost 6 bases and J lost 9 bases. The CDR3 reads CASRQGARPQHF. The CDR3 nucleotides read TGTGCCAGCAGGCAGGGGGCTAGGCCCCAGCATTTT.

The rearrangement uses TRBV6-5 and TRBJ2-5; D is perhaps TRBD1 or TRBD2 (5 bases each). V was cut by 2 bases and J by 5 bases, with 9 bases left in between. In germline, CDR1 is MNHEY, CDR2 SVGAGI. This CDR3 spans 13 amino acids. The CDR3, as DNA: TGTGCCAGCAGTTACGGGGGTATGGAGACCCAGTACTTC. Residues: CASSYGGMETQYF.

CDR3 bases: TGTGCCAGCAGTTTATGTGGGGGGCTTACTGAAGCTTTCTTT. Translating it yields CASSLCGGLTEAFF. The chain combines TRBV27 with TRBJ1-1; maybe TRBD1 (6 bases). CDR1 MNHEY and CDR2 SMNVEV come from the germline V gene (reference sequence). The CDR3 covers 14 residues. V gave up 1 base and J gave up 5 bases, with 11 bases separating them.

V and J are TRBV15 and TRBJ2-5, with 13 bases lining up with TRBD2. V trimming: 0 bases; J trimming: 1 base; junction bases outside the gene matches: 5. CDR1 is LNHNV and CDR2 is YYDKDF in the germline V gene (reference sequence). The CDR3 runs to 18 residues. As DNA, the CDR3 is TGTGCCACCAGCAGAGACGTAGGGACTAGCGGGGCCCAAGAGACCCAGTACTTC. It is translated as CATSRDVGTSGAQETQYF.

This sequence joins TRBV9 and TRBJ1-6; perhaps TRBD1 as D (6 bases). V lost 0 bases to trimming and J lost 8 bases, with 12 bases between them. Per the germline V gene, CDR1 is SGDLS and CDR2 is YYNGEE. The CDR3 loop spans 15 amino acids. CDR3 in amino acids: CASSVEDSDYSPLHF. CDR3 bases: TGTGCCAGCAGCGTAGAGGACAGTGATTATTCACCCCTCCACTTT.

The J gene is TRBJ2-1, the V gene TRBV5-1; a weak D match, TRBD2 (7 bases). V was cut by 4 bases and J by 10 bases, with 18 bases left in between. This CDR3 is 14 amino acids long. CDR1 is SGHRS, CDR2 YFSETQ, per germline. CDR3 in amino acids: CASSPVPGGLEQFF. The CDR3 nucleotides read TGCGCCAGCAGCCCGGTACCGGGGGGCCTCGAGCAGTTCTTC.